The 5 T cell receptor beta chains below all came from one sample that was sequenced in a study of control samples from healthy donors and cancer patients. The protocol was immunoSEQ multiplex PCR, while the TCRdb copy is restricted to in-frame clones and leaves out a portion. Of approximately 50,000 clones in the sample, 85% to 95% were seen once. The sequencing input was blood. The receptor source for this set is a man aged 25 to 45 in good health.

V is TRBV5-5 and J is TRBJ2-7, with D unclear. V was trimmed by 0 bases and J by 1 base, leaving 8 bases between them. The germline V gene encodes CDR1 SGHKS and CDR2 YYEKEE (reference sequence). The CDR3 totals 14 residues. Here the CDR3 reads CASSLEMWSYEQYF. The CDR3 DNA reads TGTGCCAGCAGCTTGGAGATGTGGTCCTACGAGCAGTACTTC.

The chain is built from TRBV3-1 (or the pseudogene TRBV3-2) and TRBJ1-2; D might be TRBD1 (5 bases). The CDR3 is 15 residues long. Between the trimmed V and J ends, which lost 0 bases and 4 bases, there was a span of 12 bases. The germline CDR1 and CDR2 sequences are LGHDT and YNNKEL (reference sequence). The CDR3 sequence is CASSQDLTGLYGYTF. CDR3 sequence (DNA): TGTGCCAGCAGCCAAGATCTAACAGGTCTCTATGGCTACACCTTC.

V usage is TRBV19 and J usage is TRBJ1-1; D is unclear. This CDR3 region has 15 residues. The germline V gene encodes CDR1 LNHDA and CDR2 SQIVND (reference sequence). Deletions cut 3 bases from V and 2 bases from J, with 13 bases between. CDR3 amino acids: CASSIPTTGNTEAFF. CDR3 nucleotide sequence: TGTGCCAGTAGTATTCCTACGACGGGAAACACTGAAGCTTTCTTT. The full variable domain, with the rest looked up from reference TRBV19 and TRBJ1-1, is DGGITQSPKYLFRKEGQNVTLSCEQNLNHDAMYWYRQDPGQGLRLIYYSQIVNDFQKGDIAEGYSVSREKKESFPLTVTSAQKNPTAFYLCASSIPTTGNTEAFFGQGTRLTVV.

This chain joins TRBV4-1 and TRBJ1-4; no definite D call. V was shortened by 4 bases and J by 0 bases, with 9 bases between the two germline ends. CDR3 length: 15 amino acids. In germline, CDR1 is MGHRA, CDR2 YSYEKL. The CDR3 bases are TGCGCCAGCAGCCCCAGCCCCGCAACTAATGAAAAACTGTTTTTT. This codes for CASSPSPATNEKLFF.

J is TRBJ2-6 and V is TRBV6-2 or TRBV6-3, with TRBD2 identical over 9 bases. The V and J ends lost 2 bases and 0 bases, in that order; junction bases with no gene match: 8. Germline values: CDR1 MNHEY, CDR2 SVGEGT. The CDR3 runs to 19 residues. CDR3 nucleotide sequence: TGTGCCAGCAGTTACGGGATAGCGGGGGTAAACTCTGGGGCCAACGTCCTGACTTTC. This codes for CASSYGIAGVNSGANVLTF.